The source of this T cell receptor (beta chain) is a study of CD8 T cells in Susac syndrome. Peripheral blood CD8+ and CD4+ T cells were profiled by TCR beta sequencing. Germline V gives CDR1 MNHEY, CDR2 SVGAGI. The J segment lost 6 bases and the V segment lost 2 bases, leaving 4 bases of the junction unmatched. The CDR3 runs 14 residues. RNA totalling about 0.45 to 1 ug underwent reverse transcription with random hexamers. Multiplex PCR with immunoSEQ amplified the TCR beta CDR3 across 54 Vbeta and 13 Jbeta. Via MiXCR, TCRdb re-called the immunoSEQ multiplex PCR reads, giving one row per CDR3 protein. The sample contains 150,000 to 200,000 distinct CDR3 sequences, 85% to 95% of which appear only once.

The rearrangement links TRBV6-5 to TRBJ2-7, with 10 bases that match TRBD1. The specimen was CD8+ T cells from PBMCs. The receptor was isolated from a human donor with multiple sclerosis. DNA for the CDR3: TGTGCCAGCAGTTACGGGACAGGGGTCGTCGAGCAGTACTTC. It is translated as CASSYGTGVVEQYF.